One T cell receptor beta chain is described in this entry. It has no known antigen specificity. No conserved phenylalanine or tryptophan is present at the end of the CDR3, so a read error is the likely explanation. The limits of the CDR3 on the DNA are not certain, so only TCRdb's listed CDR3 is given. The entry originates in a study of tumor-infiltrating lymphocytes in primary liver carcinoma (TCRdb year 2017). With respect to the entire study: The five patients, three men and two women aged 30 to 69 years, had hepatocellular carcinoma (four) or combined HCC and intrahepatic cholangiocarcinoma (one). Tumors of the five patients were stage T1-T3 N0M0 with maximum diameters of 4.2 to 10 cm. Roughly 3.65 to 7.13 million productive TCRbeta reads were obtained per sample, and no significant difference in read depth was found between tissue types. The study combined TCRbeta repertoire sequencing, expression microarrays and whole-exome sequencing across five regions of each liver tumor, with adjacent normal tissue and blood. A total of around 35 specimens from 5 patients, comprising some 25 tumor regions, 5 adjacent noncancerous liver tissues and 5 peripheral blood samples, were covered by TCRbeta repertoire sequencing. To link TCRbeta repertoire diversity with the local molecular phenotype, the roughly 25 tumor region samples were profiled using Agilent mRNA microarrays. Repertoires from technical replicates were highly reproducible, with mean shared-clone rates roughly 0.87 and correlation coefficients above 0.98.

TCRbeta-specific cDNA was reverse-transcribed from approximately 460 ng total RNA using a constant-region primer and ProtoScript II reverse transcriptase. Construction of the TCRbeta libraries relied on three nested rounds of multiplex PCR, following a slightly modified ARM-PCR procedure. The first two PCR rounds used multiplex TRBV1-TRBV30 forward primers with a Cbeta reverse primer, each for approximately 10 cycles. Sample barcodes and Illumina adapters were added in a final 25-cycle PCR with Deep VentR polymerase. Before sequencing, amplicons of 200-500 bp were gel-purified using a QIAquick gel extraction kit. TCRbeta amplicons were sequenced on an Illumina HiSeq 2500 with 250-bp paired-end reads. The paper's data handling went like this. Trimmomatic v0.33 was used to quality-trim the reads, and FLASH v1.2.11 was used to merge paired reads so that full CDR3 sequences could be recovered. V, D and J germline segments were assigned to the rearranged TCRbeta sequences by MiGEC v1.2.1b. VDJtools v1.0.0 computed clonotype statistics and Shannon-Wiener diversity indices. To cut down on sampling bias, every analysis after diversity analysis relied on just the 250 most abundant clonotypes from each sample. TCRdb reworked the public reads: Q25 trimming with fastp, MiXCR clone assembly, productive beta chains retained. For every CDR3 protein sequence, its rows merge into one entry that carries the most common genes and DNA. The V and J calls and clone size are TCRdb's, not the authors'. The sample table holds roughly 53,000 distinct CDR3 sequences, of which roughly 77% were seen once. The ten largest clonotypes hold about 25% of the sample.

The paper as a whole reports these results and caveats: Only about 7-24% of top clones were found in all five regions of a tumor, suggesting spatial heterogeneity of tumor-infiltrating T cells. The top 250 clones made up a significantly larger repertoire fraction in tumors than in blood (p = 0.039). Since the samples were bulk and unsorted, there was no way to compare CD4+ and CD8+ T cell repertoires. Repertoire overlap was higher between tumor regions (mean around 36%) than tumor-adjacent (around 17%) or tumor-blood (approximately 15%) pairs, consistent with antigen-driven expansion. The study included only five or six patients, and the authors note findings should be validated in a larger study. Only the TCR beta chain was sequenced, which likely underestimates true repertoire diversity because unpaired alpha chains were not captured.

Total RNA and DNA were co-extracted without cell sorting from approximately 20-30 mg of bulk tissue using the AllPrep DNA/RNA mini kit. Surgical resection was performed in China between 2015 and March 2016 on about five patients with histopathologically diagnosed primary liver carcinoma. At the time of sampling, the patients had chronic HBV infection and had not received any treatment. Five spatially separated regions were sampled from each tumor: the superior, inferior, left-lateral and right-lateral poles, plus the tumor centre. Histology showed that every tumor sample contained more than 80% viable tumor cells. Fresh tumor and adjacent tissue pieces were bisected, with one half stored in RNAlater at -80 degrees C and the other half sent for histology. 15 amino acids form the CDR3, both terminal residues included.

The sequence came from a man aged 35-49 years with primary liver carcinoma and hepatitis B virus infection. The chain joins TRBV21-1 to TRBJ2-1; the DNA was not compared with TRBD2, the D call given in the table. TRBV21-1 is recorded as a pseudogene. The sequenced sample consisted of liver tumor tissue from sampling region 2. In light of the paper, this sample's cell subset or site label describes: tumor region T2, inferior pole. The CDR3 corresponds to CTSSKEAGGSNEQFS.